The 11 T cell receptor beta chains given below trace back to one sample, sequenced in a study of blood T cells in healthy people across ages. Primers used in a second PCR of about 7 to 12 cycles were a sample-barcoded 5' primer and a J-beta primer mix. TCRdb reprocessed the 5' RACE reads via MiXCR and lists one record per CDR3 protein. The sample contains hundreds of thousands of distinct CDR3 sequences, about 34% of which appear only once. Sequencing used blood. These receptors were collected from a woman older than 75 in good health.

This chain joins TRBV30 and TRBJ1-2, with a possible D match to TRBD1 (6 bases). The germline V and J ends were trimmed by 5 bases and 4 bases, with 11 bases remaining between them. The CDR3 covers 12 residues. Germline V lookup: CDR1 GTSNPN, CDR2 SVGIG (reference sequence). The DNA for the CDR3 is TGTGCCTGGCATACAGGGCCCTATGGCTACACCTTC. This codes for CAWHTGPYGYTF.

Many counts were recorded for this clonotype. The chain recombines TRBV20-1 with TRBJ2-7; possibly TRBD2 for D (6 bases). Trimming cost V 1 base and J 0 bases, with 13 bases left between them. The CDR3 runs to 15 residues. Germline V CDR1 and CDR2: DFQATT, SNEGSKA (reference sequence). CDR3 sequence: CSARAVRRDSYEQYF. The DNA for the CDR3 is TGCAGTGCTAGAGCTGTAAGGCGGGACTCCTACGAGCAGTACTTC.

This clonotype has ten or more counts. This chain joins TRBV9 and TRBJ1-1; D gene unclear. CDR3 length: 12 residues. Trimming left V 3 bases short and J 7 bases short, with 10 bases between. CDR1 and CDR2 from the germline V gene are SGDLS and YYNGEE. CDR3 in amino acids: CASSAFSGEAFF. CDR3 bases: TGTGCCAGCAGCGCCTTTTCAGGTGAAGCTTTCTTT.

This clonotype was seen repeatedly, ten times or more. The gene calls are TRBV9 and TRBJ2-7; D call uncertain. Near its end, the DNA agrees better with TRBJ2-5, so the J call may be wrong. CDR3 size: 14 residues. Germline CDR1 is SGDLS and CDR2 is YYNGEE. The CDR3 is CASSVEGTSATQYF. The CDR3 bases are TGTGCCAGCAGCGTAGAGGGAACATCGGCGACCCAGTACTTC.

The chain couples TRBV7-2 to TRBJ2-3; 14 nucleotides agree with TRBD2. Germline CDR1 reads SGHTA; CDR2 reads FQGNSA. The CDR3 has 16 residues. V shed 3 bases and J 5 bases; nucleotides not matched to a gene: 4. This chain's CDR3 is CASSLTSGRAGDTQYF. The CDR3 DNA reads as TGTGCCAGCAGCTTGACTAGCGGGAGGGCCGGAGATACGCAGTATTTT.

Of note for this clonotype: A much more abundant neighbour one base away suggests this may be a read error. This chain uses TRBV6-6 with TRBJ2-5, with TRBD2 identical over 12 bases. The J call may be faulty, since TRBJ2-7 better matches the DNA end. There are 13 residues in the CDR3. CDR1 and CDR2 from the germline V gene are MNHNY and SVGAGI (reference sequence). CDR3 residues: CATTTSGSFEQYF. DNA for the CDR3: TGTGCCACCACGACTAGCGGGAGTTTCGAGCAGTACTTC.

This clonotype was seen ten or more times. The CDR3, as DNA: TGTGCCAGCAGCTTAGACAGGGCTCATTCTAACTATGGCTACACCTTC. It yields the protein CASSLDRAHSNYGYTF. V usage is TRBV7-2 and J usage is TRBJ1-2, with D possibly TRBD1 on 6 matching bases. The CDR3 sequence is 16 residues long. Germline CDR1 reads SGHTA; CDR2 reads FQGNSA. V was shortened by 1 base and J by 0 bases, with 12 bases between the two germline ends.

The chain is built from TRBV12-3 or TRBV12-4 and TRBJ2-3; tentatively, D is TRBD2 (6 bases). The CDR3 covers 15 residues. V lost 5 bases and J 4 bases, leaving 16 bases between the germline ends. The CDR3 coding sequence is TGTGCCAGCAGTGCCGGGAGAGTGAGAGCAGATACGCAGTATTTT. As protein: CASSAGRVRADTQYF.

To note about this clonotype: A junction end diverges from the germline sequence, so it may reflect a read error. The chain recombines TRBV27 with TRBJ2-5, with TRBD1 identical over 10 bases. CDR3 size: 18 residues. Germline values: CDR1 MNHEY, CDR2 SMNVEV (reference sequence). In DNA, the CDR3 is TGTGCTAGCAGTTTTAAGGGTACGGGACAGGGGTACCAAGAGACCCAGTACTTC. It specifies CASSFKGTGQGYQETQYF.

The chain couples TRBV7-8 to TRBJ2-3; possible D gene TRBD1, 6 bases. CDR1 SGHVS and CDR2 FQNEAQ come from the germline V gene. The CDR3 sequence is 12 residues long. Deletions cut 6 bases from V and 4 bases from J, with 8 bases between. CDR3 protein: CASSRQADTQYF. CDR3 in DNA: TGTGCCAGCAGTAGACAGGCAGATACGCAGTATTTT.

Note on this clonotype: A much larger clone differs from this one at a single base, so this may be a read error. As DNA, the CDR3 is TGTGCCAGCAGCCAACGGCAAAGTTCGGGAGAGACCCAGTACTTC. Translating gives CASSQRQSSGETQYF. This chain links TRBV3-1 with TRBJ2-4; D is unresolved. The J call may be incorrect, as the DNA end agrees better with TRBJ2-5. Germline V lookup: CDR1 LGHDT, CDR2 YNNKEL (reference sequence). CDR3 length: 15 amino acids.